This TCR beta chain was recovered during a study of shared clonotypes between healthy human individuals. On the study more broadly: Three plates were used per donor for CD4 naive, three for CD4 memory, two for CD8 naive and one for CD8 memory. Study results and limitations: Compared with memory subsets, naive subsets generally had larger estimated richness. Only blood samples were collected, and tissue repertoires likely differ.

A note on this clone: Its antigen is currently unknown.

Original data processing: Junction-only sequences without quality scores were provided by ImmunoSEQ, so filtering was different. Method: immunoSEQ multiplex PCR; TCRdb's copy keeps in-frame clones and lacks some. V and J calls plus clone size are reproduced from that table; the DNA served to infer D and trimming. The sample holds about 770,000 clones, approximately 72% seen once. CDR1 is MDHEN, CDR2 SYDVKM, per germline. The CDR3 loop spans 16 amino acids. Trimming shortened V by 3 bases and J by 0 bases, and 12 bases separated the two germline ends. Sequencing was performed on memory CD4+ T cells sorted from blood. This sample's subset: CD45RA-negative fraction. This TCR derives from a woman aged 25 to 39 in good health. This chain links TRBV28 with TRBJ1-3; unclear D gene. The CDR3 is CASSLADTSSGNTIYF. Here the CDR3 DNA reads TGTGCCAGCAGTTTGGCCGATACGAGCTCTGGAAACACCATATATTTT.